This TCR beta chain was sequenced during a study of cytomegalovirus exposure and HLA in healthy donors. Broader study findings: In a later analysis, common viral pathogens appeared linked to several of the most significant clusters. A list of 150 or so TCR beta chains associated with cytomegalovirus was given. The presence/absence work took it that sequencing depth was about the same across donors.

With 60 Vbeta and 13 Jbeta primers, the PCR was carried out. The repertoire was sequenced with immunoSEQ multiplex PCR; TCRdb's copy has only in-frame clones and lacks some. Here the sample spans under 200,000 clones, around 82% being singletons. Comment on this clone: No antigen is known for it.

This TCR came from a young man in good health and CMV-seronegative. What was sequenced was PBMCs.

The CDR3 region is CASSFLTGTDSYEQYF. The CDR3 DNA sequence: TGTGCCAGCAGCTTTTTAACCGGGACAGACTCCTACGAGCAGTACTTC. The genes are TRBV7-2 and TRBJ2-7; 7 nucleotides line up with TRBD1. The trim removed 3 bases at V and 0 bases at J, leaving 8 bases unmatched. CDR1 is SGHTA, CDR2 FQGNSA, per germline. The CDR3 is made up of 16 amino acids.